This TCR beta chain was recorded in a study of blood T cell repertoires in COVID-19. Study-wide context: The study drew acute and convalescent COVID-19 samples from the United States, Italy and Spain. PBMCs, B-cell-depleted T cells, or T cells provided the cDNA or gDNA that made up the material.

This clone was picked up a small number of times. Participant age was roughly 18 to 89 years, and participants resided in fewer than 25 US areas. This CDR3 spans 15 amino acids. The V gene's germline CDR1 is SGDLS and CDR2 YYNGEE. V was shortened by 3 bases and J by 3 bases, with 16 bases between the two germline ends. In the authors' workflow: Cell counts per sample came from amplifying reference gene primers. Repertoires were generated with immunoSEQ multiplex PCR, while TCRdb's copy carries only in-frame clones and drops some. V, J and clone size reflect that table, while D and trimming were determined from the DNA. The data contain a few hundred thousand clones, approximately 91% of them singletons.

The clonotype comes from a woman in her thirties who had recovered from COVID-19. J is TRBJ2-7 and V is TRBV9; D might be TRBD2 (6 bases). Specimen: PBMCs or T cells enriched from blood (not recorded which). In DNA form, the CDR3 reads TGTGCCAGCAGCGCGTTCCCAGGAGCGGGCTACGAGCAGTACTTC. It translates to CASSAFPGAGYEQYF.